Presented here are 20 T cell receptor beta chains from one specimen sequenced in a study of blood T cells in healthy people across ages. Sample-barcoded 5' priming and a J-beta primer mix drove a second PCR of roughly 6 to 12 cycles. In TCRdb, the 5' RACE reads were re-called with MiXCR into one record per CDR3 protein. The sample lists 780,000 or so distinct CDR3 sequences; more than 50% were seen once. Source material: blood. These receptors all stem from a man aged 40-50 years in good health.

This chain uses TRBV20-1 with TRBJ2-7, with D tentatively TRBD1 (5 bases). V dropped 7 bases and J dropped 0 bases, with 16 bases sitting between them. CDR3 length equals 14 residues. Germline CDR1 reads DFQATT; CDR2 reads SNEGSKA (reference sequence). CDR3 in DNA: TGCAGTGTGGGTCGACAGTCCTTCTCCTACGAGCAGTACTTC. Residues: CSVGRQSFSYEQYF.

CDR3 nucleotide sequence: TGCAGCGTTGTCGGTGGGACAGGGGTTTACTACGAGCAGTACTTC. It yields the protein CSVVGGTGVYYEQYF. The chain uses TRBV29-1 and TRBJ2-5, with 10 bases fitting TRBD1. TRBJ2-7 explains the end of the DNA better; the J call may be wrong. Germline V gives CDR1 SQVTM, CDR2 ANQGSEA. CDR3 length equals 15 residues.

This clonotype turned up a few times. The gene calls are TRBV7-2 and TRBJ2-3; no clear D. V lost 7 bases and J 3 bases, leaving 11 bases between the germline ends. The CDR3 contains 13 residues. Germline V CDR1 and CDR2: SGHTA, FQGNSA. The CDR3 DNA reads as TGTGCCAGCACCTTTAGTTCGACAGATACGCAGTATTTT. The encoded protein is CASTFSSTDTQYF.

In this sample, this clonotype turned up a few times. The chain combines TRBV20-1 with TRBJ2-4; D remains unclear. The CDR3 is 16 residues long. In germline, CDR1 is DFQATT, CDR2 SNEGSKA (reference sequence). Trimming stripped 4 bases from V and 0 bases from J, with 16 bases between. CDR3 nucleotide sequence: TGCAGTGCTATCGAGCGTGAAAGAGTAGCCAAAAACATTCAGTACTTC. Its protein product is CSAIERERVAKNIQYF.

The CDR3: CASSPASGGVWDEQFF. The DNA for the CDR3 is TGTGCCAGCAGCCCAGCTAGCGGGGGGGTATGGGATGAGCAGTTCTTC. V usage is TRBV7-9 and J usage is TRBJ2-1; TRBD2 matches at 12 bases. The CDR3 has 16 residues. Germline V lookup: CDR1 SEHNR, CDR2 FQNEAQ (reference sequence). V trimming: 5 bases; J trimming: 8 bases; junction bases outside the gene matches: 10.

This CDR3 reads CASSLALGQNEQYF. CDR3 bases: TGCGCCAGCAGCTTGGCGCTCGGACAGAACGAGCAGTACTTC. V usage is TRBV5-1 and J usage is TRBJ2-4; a weak D match, TRBD1 (6 bases). Matching the DNA end better, TRBJ2-7 makes the J call doubtful. CDR3 length equals 14 residues. Per the germline V gene, CDR1 is SGHRS and CDR2 is YFSETQ.

In this sample, this clonotype turned up a few times. The chain couples TRBV11-2 to TRBJ2-1; 7 positions match TRBD2. Germline V gene lookup returns CDR1 SGHAT and CDR2 FQNNGV. Unmatched junction bases numbered 5, after V lost 9 bases and J lost 6 bases. CDR3 length: 12 amino acids. The CDR3: CASGGEVNEQFF. The CDR3 DNA reads as TGTGCCAGTGGGGGGGAGGTCAATGAGCAGTTCTTC. Full variable domain (outside the CDR3, taken from reference TRBV11-2 and TRBJ2-1): EAGVAQSPRYKIIEKRQSVAFWCNPISGHATLYWYQQILGQGPKLLIQFQNNGVVDDSQLPKDRFSAERLKGVDSTLKIQPAKLEDSAVYLCASGGEVNEQFFGPGTRLTVL.

The chain combines TRBV7-2 with TRBJ2-5; 8 bases are shared with TRBD1. Germline V CDR1 and CDR2: SGHTA, FQGNSA. V lost 5 bases and J lost 3; bases outside the gene matches: 11. CDR3 size: 16 residues. As DNA, the CDR3 is TGTGCCAGCAGCCCTATGGGGAACAGGGGGGAAGAGACCCAGTACTTC. Its protein is CASSPMGNRGEETQYF. The complete variable domain, with remaining parts taken from reference TRBV7-2 and TRBJ2-5, reads GAGVSQSPSNKVTEKGKDVELRCDPISGHTALYWYRQSLGQGLEFLIYFQGNSAPDKSGLPSDRFSAERTGGSVSTLTIQRTQQEDSAVYLCASSPMGNRGEETQYFGPGTRLLVL.

The chain uses TRBV15 and TRBJ1-1; D is uncertain. This CDR3 is 14 amino acids long. The ends were cut back, 5 bases at V and 6 bases at J, with 16 bases in the middle. The germline CDR1 and CDR2 sequences are LNHNV and YYDKDF (reference sequence). DNA of the CDR3: TGTGCCACCAGCTCGCGGTCAGGTGTGGCTGAAGCTTTCTTT. Amino acid sequence: CATSSRSGVAEAFF.

This clonotype has a handful of counts. CDR3 in amino acids: CASSQLVGQGIWGNQPQHF. CDR3 nucleotide sequence: TGCGCCAGCAGCCAACTAGTGGGACAGGGGATTTGGGGCAATCAGCCCCAGCATTTT. The V and J genes are TRBV4-1 and TRBJ1-5; 10 bases are a match to TRBD1. CDR1 and CDR2 (germline): MGHRA, YSYEKL. CDR3 length: 19 amino acids. V was clipped by 2 bases and J by 2 bases; unmatched bases: 12.

The chain carries TRBV27 and TRBJ2-7; either TRBD1 or TRBD2 may supply D (5 bases each). In germline, CDR1 is MNHEY, CDR2 SMNVEV (reference sequence). This CDR3 contains 16 residues. The V end lost 4 bases, the J end lost 2 bases, and 18 bases lay between the germline ends. The CDR3: CASSSPLREGTYEQYF. DNA for the CDR3: TGTGCCAGCAGTTCCCCCCTCCGTGAGGGGACCTACGAGCAGTACTTC.

A few counts support this clonotype. The chain is built from TRBV20-1 and TRBJ2-3; the match to TRBD2 covers 7 bases. The germline gives CDR1 DFQATT, CDR2 SNEGSKA (reference sequence). Trimming removed 3 bases from V and 2 bases from J; junction bases left unmatched: 8. This CDR3 region has 15 residues. The CDR3 sequence: CSASNQRGVTDTQYF. The CDR3 DNA follows: TGCAGTGCTAGTAACCAGCGGGGCGTCACAGATACGCAGTATTTT.

The chain couples TRBV20-1 to TRBJ2-5; no clear D gene. Trimming removed 5 bases from V and 5 bases from J, with 33 bases in between. The CDR3 has 19 residues. Per germline, CDR1 DFQATT and CDR2 SNEGSKA (reference sequence). CDR3 in DNA: TGCAGTGCTTTCGTACCCAAAGGATCTCGCCAGTCCCAAGGGGAGACCCAGTACTTC. Its protein product is CSAFVPKGSRQSQGETQYF.

J is TRBJ2-5 and V is TRBV7-6; 9 nucleotides agree with TRBD1. The CDR3 runs to 16 residues. From germline, CDR1 is SGHVS and CDR2 FNYEAQ. V gave up 4 bases and J gave up 4 bases; unmatched junction bases: 10. The CDR3 reads CASSSTGGPGRETQYF. CDR3 sequence (DNA): TGTGCCAGCAGCTCAACAGGGGGCCCAGGTAGAGAGACCCAGTACTTC.

J is TRBJ2-5 and V is TRBV5-1, with D tentatively TRBD2 (5 bases). Germline V gene data show CDR1 as SGHRS and CDR2 as YFSETQ. The CDR3 is 15 amino acids. The V end lost 1 base, the J end lost 1 base, and 11 bases lay between the germline ends. The CDR3 here is CASSLLASTQETQYF. CDR3 coding DNA: TGCGCCAGCAGCTTGTTAGCGTCTACCCAAGAGACCCAGTACTTC.

This chain uses TRBV2 with TRBJ2-7; 9 nucleotides align to TRBD1. TRBJ2-5 matches the DNA end more closely, so the J call is doubtful. CDR1 and CDR2 from the germline V gene are SNHLY and FYNNEI. The CDR3 is 16 residues long. CDR3 residues: CASSEALVGQGETQYF. CDR3 sequence (DNA): TGTGCCAGCAGTGAAGCGCTGGTTGGACAGGGGGAGACCCAGTACTTC.

The chain has TRBV10-3 and TRBJ2-3, with D hard to call. The CDR3 is made up of 16 amino acids. The V gene lost 3 bases and the J gene lost 5 bases, with 18 bases spanning the gap. Germline CDR1 is ENHRY and CDR2 is SYGVKD. The CDR3 DNA is TGTGCCATCAGTGAAAGTGAATCACGAGGTGGAGATACGCAGTATTTT. It yields the protein CAISESESRGGDTQYF.

The rearrangement links TRBV19 to TRBJ1-2, with D hard to call. With 6 bases removed from V and 3 bases from J, the gap between germline ends came to 14 bases. The CDR3 length is 14 residues. From germline, CDR1 is LNHDA and CDR2 SQIVND (reference sequence). The CDR3 is CASSGLGRDYGYTF. The CDR3 nucleotides are TGTGCCAGTAGCGGCCTAGGGAGGGACTATGGCTACACCTTC.

The chain carries TRBV28 and TRBJ2-3, with 8 bases lining up with TRBD1. The CDR3 consists of 14 residues. CDR1 MDHEN and CDR2 SYDVKM come from the germline V gene. With 4 bases clipped from V and 3 bases from J, the junction kept 3 bases outside the gene matches. The CDR3 region is CASSWYRGTDTQYF. The DNA of the CDR3 is TGTGCCAGCAGTTGGTACAGGGGGACAGATACGCAGTATTTT. Together with reference TRBV28 and TRBJ2-3, the CDR3 gives the full variable domain: DVKVTQSSRYLVKRTGEKVFLECVQDMDHENMFWYRQDPGLGLRLIYFSYDVKMKEKGDIPEGYSVSREKKERFSLILESASTNQTSMYLCASSWYRGTDTQYFGPGTRLTVL.

This clonotype has just a few counts. The chain couples TRBV6-5 to TRBJ2-4; TRBD1 agrees at 7 bases. The DNA end is a closer match to TRBJ2-7, so the J assignment may be wrong. Per germline, CDR1 MNHEY and CDR2 SVGAGI. CDR3 length: 14 amino acids. The CDR3, as DNA: TGTGCCAGCAGTTACTCCGGGACAGCTATCGAGCAGTACTTC. Its protein product is CASSYSGTAIEQYF.